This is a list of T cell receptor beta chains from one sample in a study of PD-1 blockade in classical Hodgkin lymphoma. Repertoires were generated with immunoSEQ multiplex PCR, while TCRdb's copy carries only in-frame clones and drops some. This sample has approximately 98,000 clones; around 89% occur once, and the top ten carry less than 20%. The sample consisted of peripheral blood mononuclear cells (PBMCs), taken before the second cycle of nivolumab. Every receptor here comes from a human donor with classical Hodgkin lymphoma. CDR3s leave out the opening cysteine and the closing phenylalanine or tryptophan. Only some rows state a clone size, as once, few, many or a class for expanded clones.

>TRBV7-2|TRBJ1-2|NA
ASSSGGKSNYGYT
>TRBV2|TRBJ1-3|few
ASSEERASGNTIY
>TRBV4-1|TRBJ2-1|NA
ASSQVGGNYEQF
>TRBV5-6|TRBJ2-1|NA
ASSRLASNEQF
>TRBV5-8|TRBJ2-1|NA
ASSAPDNEQF
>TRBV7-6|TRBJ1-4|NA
ASSFEGLSNEKLF
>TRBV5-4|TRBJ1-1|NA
ASSLRDAEAF
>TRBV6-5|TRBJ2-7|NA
ASSLGLAGGYEQY
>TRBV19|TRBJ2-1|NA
ASSIGGVRERYEQF
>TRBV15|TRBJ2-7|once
ATSRELGGHEQY
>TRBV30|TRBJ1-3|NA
AWMSGGNAGNTIY
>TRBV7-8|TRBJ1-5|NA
ASSLDRTPNQPQH
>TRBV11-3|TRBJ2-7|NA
ASSPTGPTLYEQY
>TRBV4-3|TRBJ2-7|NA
ASSQGASGTGLEAQY
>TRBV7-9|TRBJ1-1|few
ASSPEGLNTEAF
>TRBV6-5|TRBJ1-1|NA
ASTQGSDTEAF
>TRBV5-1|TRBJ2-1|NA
ASSLRTSGSVNEQF
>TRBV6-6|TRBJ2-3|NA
ASSYSRNQDSGY
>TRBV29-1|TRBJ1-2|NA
SVEGAEGYT
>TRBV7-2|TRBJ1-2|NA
ASSPWTGDGYT
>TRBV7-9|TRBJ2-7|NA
ASRPTRDILHEQY
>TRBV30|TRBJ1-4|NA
AWSLTGGTNEKLF
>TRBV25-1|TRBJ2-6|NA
ASRPNSGANVLT
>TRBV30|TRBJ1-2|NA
AWSVYPLGNGYT
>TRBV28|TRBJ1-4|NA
ASSEGLLAGNEKLF
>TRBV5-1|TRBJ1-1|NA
ASSLARMNTEAF
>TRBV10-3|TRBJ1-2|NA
AISDPTGEGRYT
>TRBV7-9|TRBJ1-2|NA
ACQASGLAGYT
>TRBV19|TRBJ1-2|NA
ASSIPDWNPYGYT
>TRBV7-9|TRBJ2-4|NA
ASSLGSRAGNIQY
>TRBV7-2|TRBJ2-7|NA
ASSPYSSASGGALYEQY
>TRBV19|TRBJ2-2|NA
ASNVDRLENTGELF
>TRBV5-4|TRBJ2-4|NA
ASSSGVGVAKNIQY
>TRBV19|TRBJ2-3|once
ASRSGYTSTDTQY
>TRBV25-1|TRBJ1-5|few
ATRFQPQH
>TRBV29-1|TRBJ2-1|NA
SVGGTSGSMHEQF
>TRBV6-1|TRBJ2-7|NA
ASSESRVGRGREQY
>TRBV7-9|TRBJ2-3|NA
ASRQYDGRTQY
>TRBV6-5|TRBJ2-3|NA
ASRISDTQY
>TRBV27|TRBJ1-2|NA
ASSSTGAYGYT
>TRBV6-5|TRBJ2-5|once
ASSYPAKETQY
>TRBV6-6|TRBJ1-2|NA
ASSYGRPTKGYGYT
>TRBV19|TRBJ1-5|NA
ASAHRDSSNQPQH
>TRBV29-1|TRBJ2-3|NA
SVYRAQGPDTQY
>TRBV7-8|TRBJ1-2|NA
ASSSITTGFGYT
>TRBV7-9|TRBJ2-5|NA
ASSLPTVGGQETQY
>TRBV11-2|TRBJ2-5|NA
ASSLSRGGTQY
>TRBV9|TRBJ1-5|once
ASSVGTVNQPQH